This T cell receptor (beta chain) was documented in a study of cytomegalovirus exposure and HLA in healthy donors. The study's findings and limits: Exclusion applied to some V segments, including TRBV6-2 and TRBV6-3, as they were indistinguishable. Prediction of most subjects' HLA-A and HLA-B alleles by TCR beta sequences was reportedly accurate.

Deletions cut 8 bases from V and 0 bases from J, with 11 bases between. The CDR3 sequence is 13 residues long. Germline V CDR1 and CDR2: SQVTM, ANQGSEA. Worth noting for this clone: No antigen is known for it.

The PCR was carried out with 60 Vbeta primers and 13 Jbeta primers. Generated by immunoSEQ multiplex PCR, the TCRdb table keeps only in-frame clones and is missing some. The profile shows about 140,000 clones, roughly 80% of them singletons. The sample taken for sequencing was PBMCs. This TCR came from a man between 40 and 49 years old in good health and CMV-seropositive. The chain carries TRBV29-1 and TRBJ2-1, with D unclear. The CDR3 spells CSTKAGSYNEQFF. DNA for the CDR3: TGCAGCACTAAAGCCGGCTCCTACAATGAGCAGTTCTTC.